Listed below are T cell receptor beta chains from one sample, sequenced in a study of cytomegalovirus exposure and HLA in healthy donors. Repertoires were generated with immunoSEQ multiplex PCR, while TCRdb's copy carries only in-frame clones and drops some. Among about 150,000 clones listed, less than 80% were seen once. Sequencing was done on a sample of PBMCs. These receptors were collected from a man aged 25-45 years in good health and CMV-seronegative. Both conserved end residues are part of each CDR3. The order of the fields is V gene, J gene, clone size, CDR3 length, D gene, CDR3 protein, CDR3 DNA. The D gene is left open where the match is weak. Only part of the rows carry a size: once, few, many, or a class if the clone is expanded.

v_gene: TRBV6-5
j_gene: TRBJ1-3
abundance: -
len: 13
d_gene: -
CDR3aa: CASSTTGGNTIYF
CDR3nt: TGTGCCAGCAGTACCACAGGTGGAAACACCATATATTTT

v_gene: TRBV27
j_gene: TRBJ1-1
abundance: once
len: 15
d_gene: -
CDR3aa: CASSPWGGSNTEAFF
CDR3nt: TGTGCCAGCAGTCCCTGGGGGGGCTCGAACACTGAAGCTTTCTTT

v_gene: TRBV30
j_gene: TRBJ1-2
abundance: -
len: 15
d_gene: -
CDR3aa: CAWSGDNGRGYGYPF
CDR3nt: TGTGCCTGGAGCGGAGACAATGGAAGGGGCTATGGCTACCCCTTC

v_gene: TRBV6-5
j_gene: TRBJ2-5
abundance: -
len: 14
d_gene: -
CDR3aa: CASSISGVWETQYF
CDR3nt: TGTGCCAGCAGCATCTCGGGAGTTTGGGAGACCCAGTACTTC

v_gene: TRBV9
j_gene: TRBJ1-3
abundance: -
len: 16
d_gene: TRBD1
CDR3aa: CASSAPGQGGGNTIYF
CDR3nt: TGTGCCAGCAGCGCCCCGGGACAGGGGGGCGGAAACACCATATATTTT

v_gene: TRBV7-6
j_gene: TRBJ2-5
abundance: once
len: 15
d_gene: -
CDR3aa: CASSLGGTSQETQYF
CDR3nt: TGTGCCAGCAGCTTAGGGGGGACATCGCAAGAGACCCAGTACTTC

v_gene: TRBV10-3
j_gene: TRBJ2-7
abundance: -
len: 14
d_gene: TRBD2
CDR3aa: CAISEAASGYEQYF
CDR3nt: TGTGCCATCAGTGAGGCGGCTAGCGGCTACGAGCAGTACTTC

v_gene: TRBV4-2
j_gene: TRBJ1-2
abundance: -
len: 14
d_gene: -
CDR3aa: CASSQDRQIYGYTF
CDR3nt: TGTGCCAGCAGCCAAGATAGACAGATCTATGGCTACACCTTC

v_gene: TRBV9
j_gene: TRBJ2-7
abundance: -
len: 16
d_gene: -
CDR3aa: CASSVSGAGAPYEQYF
CDR3nt: TGTGCCAGCAGCGTGAGTGGTGCGGGGGCCCCTTACGAGCAGTACTTC

v_gene: TRBV2
j_gene: TRBJ1-1
abundance: -
len: 14
d_gene: -
CDR3aa: CASNLRRLDSAAFF
CDR3nt: TGTGCCAGCAATTTAAGAAGGTTGGACAGCGCCGCTTTCTTT

v_gene: TRBV4-1
j_gene: TRBJ1-2
abundance: -
len: 14
d_gene: -
CDR3aa: CASSQVTQARGYTF
CDR3nt: TGCGCCAGCAGCCAAGTGACCCAGGCTCGGGGCTACACCTTC

v_gene: TRBV30
j_gene: TRBJ2-3
abundance: -
len: 14
d_gene: TRBD1
CDR3aa: CAWSPDRGTDTQYF
CDR3nt: TGTGCCTGGAGTCCGGACAGGGGAACAGATACGCAGTATTTT

v_gene: TRBV15
j_gene: TRBJ1-2
abundance: -
len: 13
d_gene: -
CDR3aa: CATSRDTRGGYTF
CDR3nt: TGTGCCACCAGCAGAGACACGCGGGGTGGCTACACCTTC

v_gene: TRBV2
j_gene: TRBJ2-3
abundance: once
len: 13
d_gene: -
CDR3aa: CASSDSSTDTQYF
CDR3nt: TGTGCCAGCAGTGACAGTAGCACAGATACGCAGTATTTT

v_gene: TRBV6-5
j_gene: TRBJ1-1
abundance: -
len: 14
d_gene: TRBD1
CDR3aa: CASSYRGQGGEAFF
CDR3nt: TGTGCCAGCAGTTACAGAGGACAGGGGGGGGAAGCTTTCTTT

v_gene: TRBV29-1
j_gene: TRBJ2-2
abundance: -
len: 14
d_gene: -
CDR3aa: CSVASGSDTGELFF
CDR3nt: TGCAGCGTTGCTTCGGGATCGGACACCGGGGAGCTGTTTTTT

v_gene: TRBV4-3
j_gene: TRBJ2-7
abundance: -
len: 16
d_gene: TRBD2
CDR3aa: CASSQEKRGGSYEQYF
CDR3nt: TGCGCCAGCAGCCAAGAAAAGCGGGGGGGCTCCTACGAGCAGTACTTC

v_gene: TRBV25-1
j_gene: TRBJ1-6
abundance: few
len: 14
d_gene: TRBD1
CDR3aa: CASNLQGGNSPLHF
CDR3nt: TGTGCCAGCAATCTACAGGGGGGGAATTCACCCCTCCACTTT